These 31 T cell receptor beta chains were all obtained from the same sample, sequenced in a study of blood T cell repertoires in COVID-19. The protocol was immunoSEQ multiplex PCR, while the TCRdb copy is restricted to in-frame clones and leaves out a portion. This table has roughly 290,000 clones, 80% to 85% appearing once. Sequencing input: peripheral blood. These receptors all come from a person aged 70 to 85 with COVID-19, enrolled during active disease.

This chain joins TRBV6-6 and TRBJ1-2, with 8 bases aligning to TRBD1. This CDR3 region has 13 residues. Looked up from germline, CDR1 is MNHNY and CDR2 is SVGAGI (reference sequence). With 4 bases clipped from V and 6 bases from J, the junction kept 4 bases outside the gene matches. The CDR3 bases are TGTGCCAGCAGTTCTACAGGGGGGCATGGCTACACCTTC. As protein: CASSSTGGHGYTF.

V is TRBV9 and J is TRBJ1-2, with 8 positions matching TRBD1. The germline CDR1 and CDR2 sequences are SGDLS and YYNGEE. Trimming took 0 bases from V and 5 from J; bases not matched to a gene: 6. The CDR3 is made up of 15 amino acids. CDR3 protein: CASSVADRGGYGYTF. The CDR3 region has the DNA TGTGCCAGCAGCGTAGCCGACAGGGGAGGGTATGGCTACACCTTC.

The V and J genes are TRBV5-4 and TRBJ2-7; 7 nucleotides align to TRBD1. Germline V gene data show CDR1 as SGHNT and CDR2 as YYREEE (reference sequence). J lost 1 base, V lost 0 bases, and 1 base had no gene match. The CDR3 runs to 14 residues. This chain's CDR3 is CASSLEQGSYEQYF. The CDR3 DNA is TGTGCCAGCAGCTTGGAACAGGGGTCCTACGAGCAGTACTTC.

This chain links TRBV12-3 or TRBV12-4 with TRBJ1-1, with 11 nucleotides matching TRBD1. The CDR3 loop spans 13 amino acids. V lost 7 bases to trimming and J lost 9 bases; unmatched junction nucleotides: 7. The DNA for the CDR3 is TGTGCCAGCACACTGGACAGGGGGCAACAAGCTTTCTTT. Its protein product is CASTLDRGQQAFF.

The sample holds one count of this clone. The chain is built from TRBV6-2 or TRBV6-3 and TRBJ2-2; D is unclear. The ends were cut back, 2 bases at V and 2 bases at J, with 6 bases in the middle. Germline loops: CDR1 MNHEY, CDR2 SVGEGT. This CDR3 spans 14 amino acids. CDR3 sequence (DNA): TGTGCCAGCAGTTACGCCAGAAACACCGGGGAGCTGTTTTTT. It yields the protein CASSYARNTGELFF.

The J gene is TRBJ1-1, the V gene TRBV29-1; D gene ambiguous. This CDR3 has 9 amino acids. Trimming removed 4 bases at V and 10 bases at J, with 7 bases between. Germline V CDR1 and CDR2: SQVTM, ANQGSEA. This CDR3 reads CSVGEAAFF. CDR3 bases: TGCAGCGTTGGAGAGGCAGCTTTCTTT.

The chain recombines TRBV7-3 with TRBJ2-3, with 7 bases lining up with TRBD2. The ends lost 3 bases at V and 0 bases at J; junction bases unmatched: 3. Germline V lookup: CDR1 SGHTA, CDR2 FQGTGA. The CDR3 has 15 residues. The CDR3 DNA reads TGTGCCAGCAGCTTTCGGGGGGACAGCACAGATACGCAGTATTTT. Translated: CASSFRGDSTDTQYF.

This rearrangement joins TRBV6-5 to TRBJ2-7; D is unresolved. Germline V gene lookup returns CDR1 MNHEY and CDR2 SVGAGI. Trimming cost V 4 bases and J 7 bases, with 20 bases left between them. The CDR3 extends over 15 amino acids. The CDR3 reads CASSSSQNREREQYF. Here the CDR3 DNA reads TGTGCCAGCAGTTCTTCCCAAAACAGAGAAAGGGAGCAGTACTTC.

The V gene is TRBV14, the J gene TRBJ2-3; 8 bases map to TRBD2. The CDR3 contains 18 residues. Trimming at V came to 1 base and at J to 2 bases, leaving 11 bases not matched to a gene. Per germline, CDR1 SGHDN and CDR2 FVKESK. The CDR3 DNA reads as TGTGCCAGCAGCCAAGCCACCGGGGGGGGCTACTCCACAGATACGCAGTATTTT. Its translation is CASSQATGGGYSTDTQYF.

V usage is TRBV5-5 and J usage is TRBJ1-5; no clear D. The CDR3 extends over 16 amino acids. The germline gives CDR1 SGHKS, CDR2 YYEKEE (reference sequence). Trimming removed 0 bases at V and 0 bases at J, with 10 bases between. As DNA, the CDR3 is TGTGCCAGCAGCTTGGTCCGCAGCGGTAGCAATCAGCCCCAGCATTTT. Protein product: CASSLVRSGSNQPQHF.

The CDR3: CASSIIVGQGATEAFF. In DNA form, the CDR3 reads TGTGCCAGTAGTATTATTGTGGGACAGGGGGCTACTGAAGCTTTCTTT. The chain is built from TRBV19 and TRBJ1-1; 12 nucleotides match TRBD1. Germline loops: CDR1 LNHDA, CDR2 SQIVND (reference sequence). V shed 3 bases, J shed 5 bases, and the junction held 7 bases outside the gene matches. The CDR3 runs to 16 residues.

This clone has just one count. The genes are TRBV2 and TRBJ1-5; 7 positions agree with TRBD1. The V gene end was trimmed by 7 bases and the J gene end by 2 bases; junction bases not matched to a gene: 11. The CDR3 loop spans 16 amino acids. Germline V gene data show CDR1 as SNHLY and CDR2 as FYNNEI. This CDR3 reads CASTTGIMIGNQPQHF. For the CDR3, the DNA is TGTGCCAGCACGACAGGGATTATGATTGGCAATCAGCCCCAGCATTTT. Supplemented by reference TRBV2 and TRBJ1-5, the full variable domain reads EPEVTQTPSHQVTQMGQEVILRCVPISNHLYFYWYRQILGQKVEFLVSFYNNEISEKSEIFDDQFSVERPDGSNFTLKIRSTKLEDSAMYFCASTTGIMIGNQPQHFGDGTRLSIL.

The chain carries TRBV6-1 and TRBJ2-7, with TRBD2 matching over 7 bases. Germline V gives CDR1 MNHNS, CDR2 SASEGT. The CDR3 extends over 14 amino acids. Trimming took 2 bases from V and 0 from J; bases not matched to a gene: 1. Here the CDR3 DNA reads TGTGCCAGCAGTGAATCTAGCGGCTCCTACGAGCAGTACTTC. Protein sequence: CASSESSGSYEQYF.

The chain joins TRBV19 to TRBJ2-4; D is unclear. Germline loops: CDR1 LNHDA, CDR2 SQIVND (reference sequence). V shed 3 bases and J shed 0 bases, with 9 bases lying between them. The CDR3 extends over 15 amino acids. The CDR3 loop is CASSIVSLAKNIQYF. CDR3 sequence (DNA): TGTGCCAGTAGTATTGTCTCTCTAGCCAAAAACATTCAGTACTTC.

V usage is TRBV5-1 and J usage is TRBJ2-3, with D perhaps TRBD1 (6 bases). Per the germline V gene, CDR1 is SGHRS and CDR2 is YFSETQ. The V gene lost 2 bases and the J gene lost 0 bases, with 13 bases spanning the gap. The CDR3 is made up of 16 amino acids. CDR3 DNA sequence: TGCGCCAGCAGCTTACAGGGTTCTTCTAGCACAGATACGCAGTATTTT. Amino acid sequence: CASSLQGSSSTDTQYF.

The V gene is TRBV6-5, the J gene TRBJ1-5; no clear D gene. The CDR3 length is 15 residues. The V and J ends lost 7 bases and 2 bases respectively, with 15 bases between them. The germline gives CDR1 MNHEY, CDR2 SVGAGI. Here the CDR3 reads CASKMDGVGNQPQHF. CDR3 in DNA: TGTGCCAGCAAGATGGACGGGGTCGGCAATCAGCCCCAGCATTTT.

A few counts support this clone. The rearrangement links TRBV21-1 to TRBJ2-7; TRBD1 is the table's D call and was not checked against the DNA. TRBV21-1 is listed as a pseudogene. There are 14 residues in the CDR3. The CDR3 here is CASSRRCQGYEQYF. The CDR3 bases are TGTGCCAGCAGCAGGCGGTGTCAGGGCTACGAGCAGTACTTC.

This clone was detected a few times. The CDR3 DNA reads TGTGCCAGCAGCATAGGGACAGGGGCTCAAGAGACCCAGTACTTC. Its translation: CASSIGTGAQETQYF. The J gene is TRBJ2-5, the V gene TRBV7-2, with 10 bases identical to TRBD1. The germline CDR1 and CDR2 sequences are SGHTA and FQGNSA. V shed 5 bases, J shed 2 bases, and the junction held 5 bases outside the gene matches. This CDR3 has 15 amino acids.

This sequence joins TRBV5-1 and TRBJ2-5; 8 nucleotides align to TRBD2. CDR1 and CDR2 (germline): SGHRS, YFSETQ. V gave up 0 bases and J gave up 2 bases; unmatched junction bases: 3. The CDR3 extends over 15 amino acids. CDR3 amino acids: CASSLAREGQETQYF. The CDR3 DNA reads TGCGCCAGCAGCTTGGCCCGGGAGGGTCAAGAGACCCAGTACTTC.

The rearrangement uses TRBV10-3 and TRBJ2-3; 10 nucleotides line up with TRBD2. The CDR3 covers 17 residues. Trimming cost V 3 bases and J 0 bases; bases outside gene matches: 6. Germline-derived CDR1 and CDR2 are ENHRY and SYGVKD. The CDR3 DNA reads as TGTGCCATCAGTGATTTAGCGGGGGGCACTAGCACAGATACGCAGTATTTT. It specifies CAISDLAGGTSTDTQYF.

This clone was seen once. The chain combines TRBV7-3 with TRBJ2-2; 7 positions agree with TRBD2. Per germline, CDR1 SGHTA and CDR2 FQGTGA. The CDR3 is 16 amino acids. V was pared by 5 bases and J by 1 base, with 7 bases of the junction left unmatched. The CDR3 DNA follows: TGTGCCAGCAGCCCAGAGCGGGAACAGAACACCGGGGAGCTGTTTTTT. Its protein is CASSPEREQNTGELFF.

This chain connects TRBV3-1 (or the pseudogene TRBV3-2) to TRBJ2-2, with 9 bases identical to TRBD2. Germline V gene data show CDR1 as LGHDT and CDR2 as YNNKEL (reference sequence). CDR3 size: 16 residues. V dropped 1 base and J dropped 3; count of bases not matched to a gene: 3. CDR3 protein: CASSQVAGGYTGELFF. The CDR3 DNA is TGTGCCAGCAGCCAAGTTGCGGGGGGGTACACCGGGGAGCTGTTTTTT.

The chain has TRBV5-1 and TRBJ1-1, with 7 bases lining up with TRBD1. Germline CDR1 is SGHRS and CDR2 is YFSETQ. V lost 5 bases to trimming and J lost 5 bases; unmatched junction nucleotides: 9. This CDR3 comprises 14 residues. The CDR3 DNA sequence: TGCGCCAGCAGATCAGGGGGGCTGGGTACTGAAGCTTTCTTT. It specifies CASRSGGLGTEAFF.

The rearrangement links TRBV9 to TRBJ2-2; 14 nucleotides agree with TRBD2. Trimming took 4 bases from V and 7 from J; bases not matched to a gene: 6. CDR1 and CDR2 from the germline V gene are SGDLS and YYNGEE. The length of the CDR3 is 16 residues. In DNA, the CDR3 is TGTGCCAGCAGCTCCGAGGGACTAGCGGGGGTCGGGGAGCTGTTTTTT. This codes for CASSSEGLAGVGELFF. The full variable domain, in which reference TRBV9 and TRBJ2-2 provide the parts outside the CDR3, is DSGVTQTPKHLITATGQRVTLRCSPRSGDLSVYWYQQSLDQGLQFLIQYYNGEERAKGNILERFSAQQFPDLHSELNLSSLELGDSALYFCASSSEGLAGVGELFFGEGSRLTVL.

This chain joins TRBV6-2 or TRBV6-3 and TRBJ1-1; the D is unclear. Trimming shortened V by 2 bases and J by 13 bases, and 11 bases separated the two germline ends. Germline assignment: CDR1 MNHEY and CDR2 SVGEGT. The CDR3 has 11 amino acids. The CDR3 here is CASSYIRLVFF. CDR3 in DNA: TGTGCCAGCAGTTACATTCGTCTAGTTTTCTTT.

In this sample, this clone turned up a few times. V and J are TRBV28 and TRBJ2-5, with 14 positions matching TRBD2. The CDR3 spans 17 residues. V was clipped by 5 bases and J by 6 bases; unmatched bases: 11. Germline V gene lookup returns CDR1 MDHEN and CDR2 SYDVKM. The CDR3 here is CASSVQGTSGRQQTQYF. The CDR3 DNA sequence: TGTGCCAGCAGTGTACAAGGGACTAGCGGGAGACAGCAGACCCAGTACTTC.

The chain joins TRBV5-1 to TRBJ1-1; tentatively, D is TRBD1 (5 bases). This CDR3 spans 16 amino acids. The V end lost 2 bases, the J end lost 1 base, and 15 bases lay between the germline ends. Germline CDR1 and CDR2: SGHRS and YFSETQ. The CDR3 is CASSFQGVEKNTEAFF. The CDR3 bases are TGCGCCAGCAGCTTTCAGGGTGTCGAGAAGAACACTGAAGCTTTCTTT.

The rearrangement links TRBV25-1 to TRBJ1-2, with 7 bases identical to TRBD1. Germline values: CDR1 MGHDK, CDR2 SYGVNS. Losses at the gene ends were 5 bases for V and 0 bases for J; bases not matched to a gene: 9. This CDR3 is 16 amino acids long. The CDR3 loop is CASSLTGDFANYGYTF. Written as DNA, the CDR3 is TGTGCCAGCAGTCTTACAGGGGATTTTGCTAACTATGGCTACACCTTC.

The chain links TRBV29-1 to TRBJ2-2; 8 bases align to TRBD1. CDR1 is SQVTM, CDR2 ANQGSEA, per germline. V shed 4 bases, J shed 5 bases, and the junction held 6 bases outside the gene matches. This CDR3 comprises 14 residues. The CDR3 DNA follows: TGCAGCGTTGGACCAGGGGGCCGGACCGGGGAGCTGTTTTTT. Its translation: CSVGPGGRTGELFF.

This rearrangement joins TRBV24-1 to TRBJ2-1; weak D call: TRBD2 (6 bases). Germline lookup yields CDR1 KGHDR and CDR2 SFDVKD. V lost 3 bases to trimming and J lost 10 bases, with 21 bases between them. The CDR3 extends over 16 amino acids. CDR3 loop: CATSDVKFRGRREQFF. CDR3 DNA: TGTGCCACCAGTGATGTTAAGTTTCGGGGGAGGAGGGAGCAGTTCTTC.

Details on this clone: The identical CDR3 is also encoded by other nucleotide sequences in the sample. The chain carries TRBV2 and TRBJ1-2, with 7 bases aligning to TRBD1. J gave up 4 bases and V 3 bases, and 2 bases lay outside the gene matches. The CDR3 sequence is 13 residues long. Germline lookup yields CDR1 SNHLY and CDR2 FYNNEI. Here the CDR3 reads CASSEGTAYGYTF. In nucleotides, the CDR3 is TGTGCCAGCAGTGAGGGGACAGCCTATGGCTACACCTTC.